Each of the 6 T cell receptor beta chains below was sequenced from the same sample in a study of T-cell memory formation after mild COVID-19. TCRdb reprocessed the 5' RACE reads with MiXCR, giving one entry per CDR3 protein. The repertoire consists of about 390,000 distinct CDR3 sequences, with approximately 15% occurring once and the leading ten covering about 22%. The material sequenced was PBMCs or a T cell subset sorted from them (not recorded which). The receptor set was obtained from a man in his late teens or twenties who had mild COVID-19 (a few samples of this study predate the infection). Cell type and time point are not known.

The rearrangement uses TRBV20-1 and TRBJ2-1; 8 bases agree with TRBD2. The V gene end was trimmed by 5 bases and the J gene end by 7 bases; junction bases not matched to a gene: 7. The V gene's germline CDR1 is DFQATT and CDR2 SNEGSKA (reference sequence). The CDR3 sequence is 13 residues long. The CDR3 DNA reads TGCAGTGCTGGCGGACTAGCCGGGAATGAGCAGTTCTTC. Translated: CSAGGLAGNEQFF.

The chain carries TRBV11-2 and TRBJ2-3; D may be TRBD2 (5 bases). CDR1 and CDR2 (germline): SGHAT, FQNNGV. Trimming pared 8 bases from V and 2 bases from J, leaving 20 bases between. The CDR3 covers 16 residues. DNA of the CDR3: TGTGCCAGCGTAGGGCTCAACAGACTATACACAGATACGCAGTATTTT. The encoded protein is CASVGLNRLYTDTQYF.

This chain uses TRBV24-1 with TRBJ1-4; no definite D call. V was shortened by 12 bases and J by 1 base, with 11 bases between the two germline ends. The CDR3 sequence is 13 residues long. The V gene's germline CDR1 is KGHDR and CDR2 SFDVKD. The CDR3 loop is CARQLGTNEKLFF. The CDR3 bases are TGTGCCCGCCAGTTGGGAACTAATGAAAAACTGTTTTTT.

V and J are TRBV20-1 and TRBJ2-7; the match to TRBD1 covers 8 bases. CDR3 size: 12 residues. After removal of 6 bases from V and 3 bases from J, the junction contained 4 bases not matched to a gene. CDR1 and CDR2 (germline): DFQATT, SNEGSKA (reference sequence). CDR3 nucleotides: TGCAGTGCAAGTGGACAGGGCTACGAGCAGTACTTC. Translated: CSASGQGYEQYF.

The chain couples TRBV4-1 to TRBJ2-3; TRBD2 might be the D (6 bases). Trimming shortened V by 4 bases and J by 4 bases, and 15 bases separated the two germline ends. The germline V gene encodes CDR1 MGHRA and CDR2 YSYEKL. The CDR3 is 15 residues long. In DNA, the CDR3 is TGCGCCAGCAGCCCCGTCTCGGGAGCCCCAGATACGCAGTATTTT. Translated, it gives CASSPVSGAPDTQYF.

The CDR3 DNA follows: TGTGCCAGCAGCCTTACGCTGGCGGGACTAGCGAAAGAGACCCAGTACTTC. This sequence encodes CASSLTLAGLAKETQYF. The chain couples TRBV14 to TRBJ2-5, with TRBD2 matching over 10 bases. V shed 4 bases and J 3 bases; nucleotides not matched to a gene: 11. The CDR3 sequence is 17 residues long. Germline values: CDR1 SGHDN, CDR2 FVKESK.